This section outlines one T cell receptor (beta chain) sequence together with its context. These data originate in a study of T cell changes during pregnancy in multiple sclerosis. Sequencing was performed with immunoSEQ multiplex PCR; in TCRdb, only in-frame clones are kept and a portion is missing. The repertoire has tens of thousands of clones, about 91% of them found once; the top ten carry approximately 11%. CDR3 length equals 14 residues. Trimming stripped 6 bases from V and 6 bases from J, with 18 bases between. The germline V gene encodes CDR1 MNHEY and CDR2 SVGAGI. The sample here was CD8+ T cells from peripheral blood mononuclear cells, taken in the third trimester of pregnancy. This clonotype originated in a female donor with multiple sclerosis, enrolled in a pregnancy study. The chain recombines TRBV6-5 with TRBJ2-7; a possible D gene is TRBD1 (6 bases). The CDR3 sequence is CASSPLTGGSEQYF. In DNA form, the CDR3 reads TGTGCCAGCAGCCCGTTGACAGGAGGATCCGAGCAGTACTTC.